The T cell receptor (beta chain) under discussion was sequenced for a study of long-term antiretroviral therapy in people with HIV. General study points: Clones that had undergone expansion before ART dominated the repertoire at all time points. HIV repertoires had narrower CDR3 length ranges than controls. ART was followed by higher diversity that remained below transplant donor controls.

There are 15 residues in the CDR3. The germline gives CDR1 MNHEY, CDR2 SMNVEV (reference sequence). V trimming: 5 bases; J trimming: 4 bases; junction bases outside the gene matches: 7. A remark on this clone: Antigen unknown.

The assay used was immunoSEQ (version v3.0), run at survey level. Clones were sequenced by immunoSEQ multiplex PCR, and TCRdb holds only the in-frame ones, with some missing. Here the sample spans roughly 29,000 clones, 80% being singletons. Material: unsorted PBMCs, obtained 0.3 years after starting antiretroviral therapy. The receptor was isolated from a man aged 40-49 years with HIV. The V gene is TRBV27, the J gene TRBJ1-3; TRBD1 matches at 8 bases. The CDR3 reads CASSPSTGAGNTIYF. In DNA form, the CDR3 reads TGTGCCAGCAGTCCATCGACAGGGGCCGGAAACACCATATATTTT.